This T cell receptor (beta chain) was recovered during a study of T-cell reconstitution after alpha-beta-depleted transplantation in children. In this sample, this clonotype turned up many times. This CDR3 is 14 amino acids long. Germline V CDR1 and CDR2: LGHNA, YNFKEQ. Deletions cut 0 bases from V and 8 bases from J, with 10 bases between. This sample's TCRbeta library carried unique molecular identifier barcodes. TCRdb recomputed calls from the PCR reads with MiXCR, one row per CDR3 protein. The sample contains 350,000 to 450,000 distinct CDR3 sequences, less than 15% of which appear only once. Here the sequenced sample was PBMCs, taken from the stem cell graft. The chain joins TRBV4-2 to TRBJ1-4; D call uncertain. The clonotype comes from a human donor who donated a stem cell graft to a child with Fanconi anemia. The CDR3 here is CASSQEPFGEKLFF. The DNA for the CDR3 is TGTGCCAGCAGCCAAGAGCCCTTCGGAGAAAAACTGTTTTTT.